This T cell receptor beta chain was found in a study of identical twins. CDR1 SNHLY and CDR2 FYNNEI come from the germline V gene. Trimming shortened V by 1 base and J by 5 bases, and 15 bases separated the two germline ends. The CDR3 runs 15 residues. This clonotype was detected only a few times. Each CDR3 protein is one row after TCRdb ran MiXCR on the 5' RACE reads. The sample consists of hundreds of thousands of distinct CDR3 sequences, approximately 18% of them appearing once. These same records also appear under a second study, on T cells expressing NK-cell markers.

Sequencing was performed on PBMCs. The TCR comes from a young woman in good health. This chain uses TRBV2 with TRBJ2-7; D not resolved. CDR3 in DNA: TGTGCCAGCAGTGAAGGGCTGACGAGAACGGACGAGCAGTACTTC. It codes for CASSEGLTRTDEQYF.